This note documents a single T cell receptor (beta chain) sequence. This CDR3 is built from 16 residues. The V end was cut by 1 base, the J end by 3 bases, with 12 bases between. Germline CDR1 MGHRA, CDR2 YSYEKL. The sample is drawn from a study of PD-L1 blockade in urothelial cancer. Study details: Study patients had been treated with 0 to 3 previous chemotherapy regimens.

TCRdb keeps only in-frame clones here, not all; method: immunoSEQ multiplex PCR. This sample carries under 40,000 clones, about 89% of them seen once, and the ten largest clones take around 3.6%. The sequence came from a man in his fifties with urothelial cancer. The sequencing here drew on PBMCs, taken around atezolizumab (anti-PD-L1) treatment. The chain is built from TRBV4-1 and TRBJ2-2, with D perhaps TRBD1 (5 bases). The CDR3 loop is CASSQARQGDTGELFF. The CDR3 nucleotides read TGCGCCAGCAGCCAAGCGAGGCAGGGTGACACCGGGGAGCTGTTTTTT.